Included here is one T cell receptor beta chain sequence, with context. This clonotype was observed a handful of times. The target of this receptor is not known. No base-level quality is on record; no much larger clone is a single base apart. Amplification of TCR beta CDR3 regions was carried out from RNA transcripts. The first round of RT-PCR for the TCR CDR3 was performed with the HTBI primer set and the Qiagen OneStep RT-PCR kit. Libraries were constructed in a second round of multiplex PCR, after which size selection and purification were carried out. Paired-end sequencing of the libraries was performed with 100 bp reads on an Illumina HiSeq2000. In the source study's methods: SOAPnuke was used to process the raw data, throwing out any read that contained adapters or uncalled bases, had a mean Phred below 15, or lacked an exact constant-primer or identifier match. High-quality paired reads were merged with COPE v1.2.5, and unique nucleotide sequences were defined as clonotypes. MiTCR v1.1 was used to align clonotypes to the IMGT TRBV, TRBD and TRBJ reference segments. Only V-J combinations with frequency above 0.0001, covering 99% to 99.2% of repertoires, were analysed. A TCS score was defined as the ratio between F50 (clonal expansion) and ExV (chaos), using BLOSUM62-based TCRdist between CDR3 peptides within each V-J. Welch's t-statistics and random forest reduced 514 V-J features to 13, which were used in a naive Bayes classifier (R e1071). TCRdb reprocessed the public reads (quality trimming at Q25 with fastp, clone calling with MiXCR) and kept in-frame beta chains. Each CDR3 protein appears once, grouped with its most common genes and DNA. The V and J calls here are based on TCRdb, not the publication. For this sample there are about 560,000 distinct CDR3 sequences; 12% to 15% appear just once. Jointly, the top ten make up approximately 13% of the sample.

This entry belongs to a study of T cells in Graves' hyperthyroidism and ophthalmopathy (dated by TCRdb to the late 2010s). The study in broad terms: Peripheral blood was collected at initial diagnosis, before any treatment. A discovery cohort of about a hundred patients, about 43 with Graves' ophthalmopathy and approximately 55 with stable Graves' hyperthyroidism, was used to find distinguishing TCR V-J signatures. Prospective prediction of ophthalmopathy was tested in an independent validation cohort of about 19 hyperthyroidism patients and 17 patients who later progressed to ophthalmopathy. The 100 discovery patients were randomly split 7:3 into training and test sets. In addition, the study compared T-cell repertoires in thyroid tissue and in blood from about 6 Graves' hyperthyroidism patients. After blood sampling, hyperthyroidism patients were treated with methimazole at a starting dose of 30 mg daily, and ophthalmopathy patients were treated with high-dose intravenous methylprednisolone. The paper reports TCR Vbeta CDR3 sequencing of 135 peripheral blood samples: fewer than 50 ophthalmopathy, fewer than 80 hyperthyroidism and about 17 progressor patients.

Graves' hyperthyroidism was defined as stable when no progression to ophthalmopathy occurred over 18 months of follow-up. Hyperthyroidism patients were newly diagnosed, with disease duration under 2 months, and aged 18 to 65 years. The study excluded patients with uncontrolled infections, other autoimmune diseases, pregnancy or lactation. Diagnoses were based on clinical symptoms, serum thyroxine and TRAb, thyroid ultrasound and orbital computed tomography. Ficoll-Paque density gradient centrifugation was used to isolate PBMCs from about 10 ml of fresh peripheral blood. Total RNA was extracted using Trizol reagent, and RNA quality was assessed on an Agilent 2100 Bioanalyzer. V and J are truncated by 5 bases and 4 bases respectively, leaving an intervening sequence of 12 bases. CDR1 is given as SNHLY and CDR2 as FYNNEI, both from the germline V gene. Counted from cysteine to phenylalanine, this CDR3 has 14 amino acids. Only CDR3 DNA is held: 42 bases, read in frame from base 1.

The study at large found these results: Sample size was not statistically predetermined, and investigators were not blinded to group allocation. During validation, the model predicted progression to ophthalmopathy a median of around 6 months ahead of onset, with around 71% sensitivity and more than 72% specificity. Most expanded thyroid clonotypes (frequency above 0.001) were also detected in blood, suggesting blood repertoires may reflect thyroid immune responses. Ophthalmopathy was separated from stable hyperthyroidism by a 13 V-J signature model, with over 85% sensitivity and roughly 81% specificity obtained in cross-validation and 80%/75% obtained in testing.

Sequencing was carried out using blood. The rearrangement combines TRBV2 with TRBJ1-3; there is no confident call for the D gene. This receptor was taken from a woman between 35 and 50 years old with Graves' hyperthyroidism. The DNA sequence is TGTGCCAGCAGTATCTCGGAATCCGGAAACACCATATATTTT. This encodes CASSISESGNTIYF.